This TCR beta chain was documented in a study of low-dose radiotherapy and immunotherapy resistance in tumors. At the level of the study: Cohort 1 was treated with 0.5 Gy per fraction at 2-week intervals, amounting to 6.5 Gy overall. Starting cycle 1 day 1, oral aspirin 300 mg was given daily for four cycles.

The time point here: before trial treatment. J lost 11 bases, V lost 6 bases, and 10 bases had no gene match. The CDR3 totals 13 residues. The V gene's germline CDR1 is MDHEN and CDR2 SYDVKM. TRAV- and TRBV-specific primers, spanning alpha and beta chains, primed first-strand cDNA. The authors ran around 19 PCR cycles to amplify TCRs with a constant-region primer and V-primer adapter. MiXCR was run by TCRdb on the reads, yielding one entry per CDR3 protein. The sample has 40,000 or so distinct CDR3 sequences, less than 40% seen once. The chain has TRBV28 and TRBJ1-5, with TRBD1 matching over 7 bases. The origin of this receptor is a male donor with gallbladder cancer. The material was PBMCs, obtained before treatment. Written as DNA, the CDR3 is TGTGCCAGCAGCGGGACAGATAGTTTGGCCCAGCATTTT. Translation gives CASSGTDSLAQHF.